The present TCR beta chain was sequenced within a study of blood T cell repertoires in COVID-19. About the research overall: COVID-19 samples, acute and convalescent, were from the United States, Italy and Spain.

Clones were sequenced by immunoSEQ multiplex PCR, and TCRdb holds only the in-frame ones, with some missing. Of over 200,000 clones listed, roughly 91% are singletons. This CDR3 is built from 13 residues. Germline CDR1 reads MNHEY; CDR2 reads SVGAGI. V trimming: 6 bases; J trimming: 2 bases; junction bases outside the gene matches: 4. The gene calls are TRBV6-5 and TRBJ2-7; 7 nucleotides line up with TRBD1. The receptor's source is a man aged 35 to 55 who had recovered from COVID-19. The sequencing sample was made of PBMCs or T cells enriched from blood (not recorded which). The CDR3 DNA reads as TGTGCCAGCAGCTCGGGACAGCCCTACGAGCAGTACTTC. Protein sequence: CASSSGQPYEQYF.